These 21 T cell receptor beta chains were sequenced from one sample in a study of blood T cell repertoires in COVID-19. Data came from immunoSEQ multiplex PCR; TCRdb stores just in-frame clones and leaves some out. The sample lists approximately 200,000 clones, around 75% occurring once. The sequenced sample was peripheral blood. The receptor set was obtained from a human donor in a cohort sampled during active COVID-19.

In this sample, this clone turned up a few times. This rearrangement joins TRBV5-1 to TRBJ2-7; weak D call: TRBD2 (6 bases). Germline CDR1 SGHRS, CDR2 YFSETQ. V gave up 0 bases and J gave up 4 bases, with 14 bases separating them. The CDR3 runs to 15 residues. DNA for the CDR3: TGCGCCAGCAGCTTGGTCCCGCGGGACCTTTACGAGCAGTACTTC. It codes for CASSLVPRDLYEQYF.

The V gene is TRBV5-1, the J gene TRBJ2-5; no clear D. This CDR3 has 14 amino acids. From germline, CDR1 is SGHRS and CDR2 YFSETQ. V lost 0 bases to trimming and J lost 2 bases, with 8 bases between them. The DNA of the CDR3 is TGCGCCAGCAGCTTGGGTGGCGGTCAAGAGACCCAGTACTTC. Translation: CASSLGGGQETQYF.

In this sample, this clone turned up once. This chain links TRBV28 with TRBJ2-2; 8 nucleotides line up with TRBD2. V gave up 5 bases and J gave up 2 bases; unmatched junction bases: 4. The CDR3 has 15 amino acids. Germline-derived CDR1 and CDR2 are MDHEN and SYDVKM. CDR3 loop: CASSLAGTNTGELFF. Here the CDR3 DNA reads TGTGCCAGCAGTCTAGCGGGCACCAACACCGGGGAGCTGTTTTTT.

This clone was detected a few times. The chain is built from TRBV28 and TRBJ1-6, with 8 bases fitting TRBD1. Germline V CDR1 and CDR2: MDHEN, SYDVKM. The CDR3 is made up of 15 amino acids. Unmatched junction bases numbered 6, after V lost 5 bases and J lost 6 bases. CDR3 protein: CASSLSGGSNSPLHF. The CDR3 DNA reads as TGTGCCAGCAGTCTATCAGGGGGCAGTAATTCACCCCTCCACTTT.

This chain joins TRBV19 and TRBJ1-4; the match to TRBD1 covers 7 bases. CDR3 length: 16 residues. V was clipped by 5 bases and J by 1 base; unmatched bases: 7. Germline loops: CDR1 LNHDA, CDR2 SQIVND (reference sequence). The CDR3 loop is CASSSHRGKTNEKLFF. The CDR3 DNA reads as TGTGCCAGTAGTTCCCACAGGGGTAAAACTAATGAAAAACTGTTTTTT.

This rearrangement joins TRBV7-8 to TRBJ2-2; 8 nucleotides line up with TRBD1. CDR1 and CDR2 (germline): SGHVS, FQNEAQ. The CDR3 consists of 17 residues. Germline trimming cut 2 bases from V and 0 bases from J; bases unmatched to any gene: 5. DNA for the CDR3: TGTGCCAGCAGCTTAAAGGCAGGGGGCACGAACACCGGGGAGCTGTTTTTT. Protein sequence: CASSLKAGGTNTGELFF.

V gene TRBV24-1 combines with J gene TRBJ1-2; 7 bases are a match to TRBD1. J gave up 3 bases and V 2 bases, and 14 bases lay outside the gene matches. The CDR3 loop spans 18 amino acids. Germline CDR1 is KGHDR and CDR2 is SFDVKD. The CDR3 DNA reads as TGTGCCACCAGTGATTCACCGTCGACAGGGAGAGCCGACTATGGCTACACCTTC. It is translated as CATSDSPSTGRADYGYTF.

V usage is TRBV15 and J usage is TRBJ2-1; the match to TRBD1 covers 10 bases. CDR1 LNHNV and CDR2 YYDKDF come from the germline V gene (reference sequence). The CDR3 loop spans 14 amino acids. J gave up 10 bases and V 2 bases, and 5 bases lay outside the gene matches. DNA for the CDR3: TGTGCCACCAGCAGAAGACAGGGGGCCAGGGAGCAGTTCTTC. Its protein product is CATSRRQGAREQFF. Using reference TRBV15 and TRBJ2-1 for the parts outside the CDR3, the full variable domain is DAMVIQNPRYQVTQFGKPVTLSCSQTLNHNVMYWYQQKSSQAPKLLFHYYDKDFNNEADTPDNFQSRRPNTSFCFLDIRSPGLGDTAMYLCATSRRQGAREQFFGPGTRLTVL.

The chain uses TRBV2 and TRBJ2-7; 11 bases map to TRBD2. CDR3 size: 16 residues. The V gene's germline CDR1 is SNHLY and CDR2 FYNNEI. Trimming took 4 bases from V and 7 from J; bases not matched to a gene: 12. In DNA, the CDR3 is TGTGCCAGCAGTGTTGGGAGGGGACTAGCGGCGGGGGAGCAGTACTTC. It specifies CASSVGRGLAAGEQYF.

The V and J genes are TRBV5-8 and TRBJ1-4; the match to TRBD1 covers 7 bases. The trim removed 4 bases at V and 5 bases at J, leaving 8 bases unmatched. Per germline, CDR1 SGHTS and CDR2 YDEGEE. This CDR3 spans 15 amino acids. CDR3 DNA: TGTGCCAGCAGCCTGAAGACAGGGATGAATGAAAAACTGTTTTTT. This encodes CASSLKTGMNEKLFF.

The chain carries TRBV13 and TRBJ1-2, with 12 positions matching TRBD1. The CDR3 length is 15 residues. The V gene's germline CDR1 is PRHDT and CDR2 FYEKMQ (reference sequence). Trimming removed 1 base from V and 8 bases from J; junction bases left unmatched: 5. The CDR3 coding sequence is TGTGCCAGCAGCTTAGCGGGACAGGGGGCGAGGGGCTACACCTTC. Its protein is CASSLAGQGARGYTF.

V gene TRBV18 combines with J gene TRBJ2-5, with TRBD1 identical over 12 bases. Germline loops: CDR1 KGHSH, CDR2 LQKENI. V trimming: 5 bases; J trimming: 6 bases; junction bases outside the gene matches: 4. The CDR3 has 14 residues. The CDR3 loop reads CASSTGQGAKTQYF. The CDR3 nucleotides read TGTGCCAGCTCAACGGGACAGGGGGCGAAGACCCAGTACTTC. Together with reference TRBV18 and TRBJ2-5, the CDR3 gives the full variable domain: NAGVMQNPRHLVRRRGQEARLRCSPMKGHSHVYWYRQLPEEGLKFMVYLQKENIIDESGMPKERFSAEFPKEGPSILRIQQVVRGDSAAYFCASSTGQGAKTQYFGPGTRLLVL.

The DNA for the CDR3 is TGTGCCAGCAGCTTGGGGGGGCTTTATGTTGGCTACACCTTC. Translated, it gives CASSLGGLYVGYTF. The V and J genes are TRBV5-6 and TRBJ1-2; D may be TRBD1 (6 bases). The CDR3 runs 14 residues. V dropped 0 bases and J dropped 7 bases, with 13 bases sitting between them. Germline loops: CDR1 SGHDT, CDR2 YYEEEE.

The CDR3 DNA follows: TGCGCCAGCAGCCAAGCCCGGAGTTCGGGGGTTGGAAACACCATATATTTT. Protein product: CASSQARSSGVGNTIYF. This sequence joins TRBV4-3 and TRBJ1-3; D is possibly TRBD1 (5 bases). CDR1 and CDR2 (germline): LGHNA, YSLEER. V was cut by 1 base and J by 3 bases, with 16 bases left in between. The CDR3 contains 17 residues.

The chain joins TRBV28 to TRBJ2-7; a weak D match, TRBD1 (5 bases). V was pared by 3 bases and J by 2 bases, with 11 bases between. CDR3 length equals 14 residues. Per germline, CDR1 MDHEN and CDR2 SYDVKM. The CDR3 DNA reads TGTGCCAGCAGTTTTAGGACACCAGCCTACGAGCAGTACTTC. Amino acid sequence: CASSFRTPAYEQYF.

V gene TRBV6-6 combines with J gene TRBJ1-3; D may be TRBD1 (5 bases). The germline V gene encodes CDR1 MNHNY and CDR2 SVGAGI (reference sequence). V lost 4 bases and J lost 2, with 12 bases in between. The CDR3 covers 15 residues. The CDR3 region has the DNA TGTGCCAGCAGTTGGCGGGACGGTACTGGAAACACCATATATTTT. Encoded protein: CASSWRDGTGNTIYF.

The V call is TRBV7-9, the J call TRBJ2-2, with TRBD2 matching 8 bases. V shed 5 bases, J shed 3 bases, and the junction held 5 bases outside the gene matches. CDR1 and CDR2 from the germline V gene are SEHNR and FQNEAQ (reference sequence). CDR3 size: 15 residues. Here the CDR3 DNA reads TGTGCCAGCAGCCAGCTAGCGGGCTACACCGGGGAGCTGTTTTTT. Its translation: CASSQLAGYTGELFF.

The chain joins TRBV7-9 to TRBJ2-7; 7 bases match TRBD1. This CDR3 is 15 amino acids long. Looked up from germline, CDR1 is SEHNR and CDR2 is FQNEAQ (reference sequence). Losses at the gene ends were 5 bases for V and 1 base for J; bases not matched to a gene: 8. The CDR3 sequence: CASSRPDRRSYEQYF. The CDR3 nucleotides are TGTGCCAGCAGCCGCCCGGACAGGCGTTCCTACGAGCAGTACTTC.

The chain is built from TRBV6-5 and TRBJ1-4; 7 bases fit TRBD1. Germline CDR1 reads MNHEY; CDR2 reads SVGAGI. V shed 5 bases and J 3 bases; nucleotides not matched to a gene: 6. The CDR3 is 15 residues long. The CDR3 protein is CASSSRDRPNEKLFF. The CDR3 nucleotides are TGTGCCAGCAGTAGTCGGGACAGACCTAATGAAAAACTGTTTTTT.

The chain has TRBV11-2 and TRBJ1-6, with 10 bases lining up with TRBD1. V lost 6 bases and J lost 7; bases outside the gene matches: 12. This CDR3 has 17 residues. From germline, CDR1 is SGHAT and CDR2 FQNNGV. The CDR3 coding sequence is TGTGCCAGCAGTTATTCCGGGACAGGGGCGCTGAATTCACCCCTCCACTTT. Its protein is CASSYSGTGALNSPLHF.

V usage is TRBV13 and J usage is TRBJ2-1, with a possible D match to TRBD2 (5 bases). Per germline, CDR1 PRHDT and CDR2 FYEKMQ (reference sequence). This CDR3 comprises 15 residues. V was cut by 0 bases and J by 8 bases, with 14 bases left in between. The CDR3 region has the DNA TGTGCCAGCAGCTTAGGACCAGCCCCGGGGTATGAGCAGTTCTTC. Protein: CASSLGPAPGYEQFF.